This TCR beta chain came from a study of blood T cell repertoires in COVID-19. Study details: Samples came from the United States, Italy and Spain, spanning acute and convalescent COVID-19. Sources were T cells, B-cell-depleted T cells, or PBMCs; the material itself was cDNA or gDNA.

CDR1 SEHNR and CDR2 FQNEAQ come from the germline V gene (reference sequence). This CDR3 has 15 amino acids. V lost 4 bases and J lost 6; bases outside the gene matches: 6. This clone was counted a few times. As originally analysed: Amplification of reference gene primers was used by the study to estimate nucleated cell counts. Repertoires were generated with immunoSEQ multiplex PCR, while TCRdb's copy carries only in-frame clones and drops some. D and trimming were read from the DNA, whereas the V and J calls and clone size are those reported in that table. This sample carries 150,000 to 200,000 clones, under 85% of them seen once, and the ten largest clones take 9.8%.

J is TRBJ2-1 and V is TRBV7-9; 10 bases are shared with TRBD1. Sequenced material: peripheral blood. The TCR sequence derives from a woman aged 80 or older with acute or convalescent COVID-19. The DNA for the CDR3 is TGTGCCAGCAGCTACGGACAGGGGGAAGGCAATGAGCAGTTCTTC. It encodes CASSYGQGEGNEQFF.